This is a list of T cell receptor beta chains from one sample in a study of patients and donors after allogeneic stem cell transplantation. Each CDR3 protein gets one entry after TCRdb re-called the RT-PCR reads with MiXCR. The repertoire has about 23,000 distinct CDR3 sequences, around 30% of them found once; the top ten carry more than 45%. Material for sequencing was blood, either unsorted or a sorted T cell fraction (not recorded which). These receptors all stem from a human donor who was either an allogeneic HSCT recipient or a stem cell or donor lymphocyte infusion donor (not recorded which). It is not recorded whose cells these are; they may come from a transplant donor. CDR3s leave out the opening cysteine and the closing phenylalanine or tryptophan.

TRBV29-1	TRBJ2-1	SVVFPRDRVDEQF
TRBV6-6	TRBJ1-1	ASSYLSGLNTEAF
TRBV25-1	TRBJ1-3	ASSAGNTIY
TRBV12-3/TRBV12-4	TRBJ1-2	ASSLGQNYGYT
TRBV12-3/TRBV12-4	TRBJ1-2	ASSFGRGYT
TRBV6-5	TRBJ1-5	ASSYEGNQPQH
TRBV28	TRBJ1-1	ASRGGRNTEAF
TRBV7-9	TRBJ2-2	ASSFFGTGYAGELF
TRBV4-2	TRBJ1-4	ASSQDRGVTSEKLF
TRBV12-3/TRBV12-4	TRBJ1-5	ASTPISQPQH
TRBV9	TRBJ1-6	ASSVGGGNSPLH
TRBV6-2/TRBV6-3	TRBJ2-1	ASSNTGWEQF
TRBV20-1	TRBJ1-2	SARGRVGYGYT
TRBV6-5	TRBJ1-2	ASSYSELSDYGYT
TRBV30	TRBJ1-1	AWTTGLEAF
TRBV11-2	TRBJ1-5	ASSPSWGTVNQPQH
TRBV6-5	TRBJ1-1	ASRWTGKTF
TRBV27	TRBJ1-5	ASSLWAGGQPQH
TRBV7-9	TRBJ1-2	ASSLRSGYT
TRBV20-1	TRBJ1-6	SARAVDSPLH
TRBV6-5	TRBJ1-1	ASSRGPAEAF
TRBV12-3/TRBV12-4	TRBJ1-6	ASSFRAHLSPLH
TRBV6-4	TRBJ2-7	ASSSDRGREQY
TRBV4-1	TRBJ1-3	ASSRDRLWDTIY
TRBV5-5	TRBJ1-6	ASSLWGQGEPLH
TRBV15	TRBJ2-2	ATSRDRLAVNTGELF
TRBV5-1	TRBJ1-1	ASSLTDTEAF
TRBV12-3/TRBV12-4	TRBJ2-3	ASTPGGTQY
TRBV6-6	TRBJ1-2	ASSYGTRDIYGYT
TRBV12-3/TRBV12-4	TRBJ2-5	ASSLEPVEETQY
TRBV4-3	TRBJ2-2	ASSQDWDTGELF
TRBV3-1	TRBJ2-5	ASSQEGDLETQY
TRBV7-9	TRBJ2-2	ASSPDRADTGELF
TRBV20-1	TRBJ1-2	SARGGGLGANYGYT
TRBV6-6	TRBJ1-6	ASSDTPVPLH
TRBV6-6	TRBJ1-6	ASSYSMVASSYNSPLH
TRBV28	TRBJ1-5	ASSLRDRGFQPQH
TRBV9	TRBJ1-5	ASSVDGGGKPQH
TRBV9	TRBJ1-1	ASSVADRGTGKAF
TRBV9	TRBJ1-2	ASTRGWYGYT
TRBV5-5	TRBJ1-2	ASSLAVGRGNYGYT
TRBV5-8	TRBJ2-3	ASSTARLAGGPTDTQY
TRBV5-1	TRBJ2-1	ASSLGQYNEQF
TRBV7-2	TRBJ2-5	ASSATSGGETQY
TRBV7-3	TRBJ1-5	ASSQSTGQPQH
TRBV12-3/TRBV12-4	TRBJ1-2	ASSLSGGGFYGYT
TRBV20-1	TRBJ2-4	SARGLGILAKNIQY
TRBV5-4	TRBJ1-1	ASSYRTGSTEAF
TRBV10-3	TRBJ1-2	ATGSNYGYT
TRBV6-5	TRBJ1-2	ASKTGTAYGYT
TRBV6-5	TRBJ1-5	ASSYSGLGEPQH
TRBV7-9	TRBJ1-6	ASSFLQGRSPLH
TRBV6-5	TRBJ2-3	ASNQGGGHADTQY
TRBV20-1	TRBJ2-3	SATSSTDTQY